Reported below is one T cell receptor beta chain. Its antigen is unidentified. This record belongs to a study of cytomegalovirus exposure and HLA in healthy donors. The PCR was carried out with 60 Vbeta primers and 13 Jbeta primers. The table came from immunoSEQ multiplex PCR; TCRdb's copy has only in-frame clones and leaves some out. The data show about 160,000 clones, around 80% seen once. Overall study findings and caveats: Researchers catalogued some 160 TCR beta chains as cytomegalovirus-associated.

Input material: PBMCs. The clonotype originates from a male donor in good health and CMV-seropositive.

The CDR3, as DNA: TGTGCCAGCAGTTACTCAGGAGGGACTGGAAACACCATATATTTT. This gives the protein CASSYSGGTGNTIYF. The chain uses TRBV6-5 and TRBJ1-3; D gene unclear. This CDR3 is 15 amino acids long. Germline CDR1 is MNHEY and CDR2 is SVGAGI. V lost 0 bases and J lost 2, with 8 bases in between.